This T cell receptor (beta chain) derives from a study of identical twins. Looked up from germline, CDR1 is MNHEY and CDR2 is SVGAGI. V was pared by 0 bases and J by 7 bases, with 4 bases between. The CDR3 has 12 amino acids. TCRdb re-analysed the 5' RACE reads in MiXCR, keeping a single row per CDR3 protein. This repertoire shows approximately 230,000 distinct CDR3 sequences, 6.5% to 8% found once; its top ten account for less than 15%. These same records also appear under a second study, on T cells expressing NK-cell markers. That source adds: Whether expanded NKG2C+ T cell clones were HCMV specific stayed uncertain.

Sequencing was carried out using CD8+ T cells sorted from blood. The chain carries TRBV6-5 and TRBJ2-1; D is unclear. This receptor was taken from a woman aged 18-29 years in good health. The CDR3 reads CASSYSMNEQFF. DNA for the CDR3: TGTGCCAGCAGTTACTCGATGAATGAGCAGTTCTTC.